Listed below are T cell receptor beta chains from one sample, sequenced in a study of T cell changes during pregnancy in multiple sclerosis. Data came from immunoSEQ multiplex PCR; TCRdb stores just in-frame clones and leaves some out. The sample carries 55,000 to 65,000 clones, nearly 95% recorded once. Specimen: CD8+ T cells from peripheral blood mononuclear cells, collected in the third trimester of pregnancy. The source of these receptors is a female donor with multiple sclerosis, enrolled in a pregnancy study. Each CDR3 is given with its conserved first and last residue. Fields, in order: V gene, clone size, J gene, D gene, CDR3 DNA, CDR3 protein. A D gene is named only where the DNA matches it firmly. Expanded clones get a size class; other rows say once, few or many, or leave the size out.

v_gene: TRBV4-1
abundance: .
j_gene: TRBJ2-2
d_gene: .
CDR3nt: TGCGCCAGCAGCCAAGATTATCAGGCAGGTACAAACACCGGGGAGCTGTTTTTT
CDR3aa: CASSQDYQAGTNTGELFF

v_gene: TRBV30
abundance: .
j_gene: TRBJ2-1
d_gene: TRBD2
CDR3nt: TGTGCCTGGAGTGTTTACCGGGAGGGGGTTGAGCAGTTCTTC
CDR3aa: CAWSVYREGVEQFF

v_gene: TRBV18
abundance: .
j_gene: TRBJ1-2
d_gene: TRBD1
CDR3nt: TGTGCCAGCTCACCCGGATTCCAGGGGGCGGGTGGCTACACCTTC
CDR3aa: CASSPGFQGAGGYTF

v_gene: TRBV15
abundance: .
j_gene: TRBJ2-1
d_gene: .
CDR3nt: TGTGCCACCAGCAAAACTCGGTACAATGAGCAGTTCTTC
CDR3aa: CATSKTRYNEQFF

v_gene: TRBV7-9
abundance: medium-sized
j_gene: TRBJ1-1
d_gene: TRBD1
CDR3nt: TGTGCCAGCAGCCCCGGGACAGGGCCCACTGAAGCTTTCTTT
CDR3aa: CASSPGTGPTEAFF

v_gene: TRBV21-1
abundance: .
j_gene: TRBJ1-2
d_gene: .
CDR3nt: TGTGCCAGCAGCAAAGGGGGGACAGGGGGGCATGGCTACACCTTC
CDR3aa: CASSKGGTGGHGYTF

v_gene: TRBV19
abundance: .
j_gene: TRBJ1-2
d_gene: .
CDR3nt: TGTGCCAGTAGTATCGGGGGAGCGGCTGGCTACACCTTC
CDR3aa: CASSIGGAAGYTF

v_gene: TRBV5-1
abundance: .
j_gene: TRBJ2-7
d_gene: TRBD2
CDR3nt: TGCGCCAGCAGCCATCCTAGCGGGGACTACGAGCAGTACTTC
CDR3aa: CASSHPSGDYEQYF

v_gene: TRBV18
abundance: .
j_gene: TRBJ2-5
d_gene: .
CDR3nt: TGTGCCAGCTCACCCCCCGCGGGGCCCCAAGAGACCCAGTACTTC
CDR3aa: CASSPPAGPQETQYF

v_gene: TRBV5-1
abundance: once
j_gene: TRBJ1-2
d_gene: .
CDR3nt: TGCGCCAGCAGCGAGCCTCCCGCTGGCTACACCTTC
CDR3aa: CASSEPPAGYTF

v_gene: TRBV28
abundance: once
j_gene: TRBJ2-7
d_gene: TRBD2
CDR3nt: TGTGCCAGCAGCTCCAACCAGAGGACTAGCGGGAGACACGAGCAGTACTTC
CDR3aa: CASSSNQRTSGRHEQYF

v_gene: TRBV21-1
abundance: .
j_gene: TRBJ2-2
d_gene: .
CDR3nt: TGTGCCAGCAGCATACAGGGGGCGCCAGCGGATGGGAACACCGGGGAGCTGTTTTTT
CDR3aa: CASSIQGAPADGNTGELFF

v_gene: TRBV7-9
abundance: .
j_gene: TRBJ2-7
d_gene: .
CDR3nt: TGTGCCAGCAGCTTCAGCGGTTTCTCCTACGAGCAGTACTTC
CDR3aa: CASSFSGFSYEQYF

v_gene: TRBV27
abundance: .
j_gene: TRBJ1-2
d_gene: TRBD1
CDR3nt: TGTGCCAGCAGTACCCTAGGACAGGGCGTAGGCTACACCTTC
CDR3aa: CASSTLGQGVGYTF

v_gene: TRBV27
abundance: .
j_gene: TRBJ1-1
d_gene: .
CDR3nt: TGTGCCAGCGGAAGCGGATTGAACACTGAAGCTTTCTTT
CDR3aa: CASGSGLNTEAFF

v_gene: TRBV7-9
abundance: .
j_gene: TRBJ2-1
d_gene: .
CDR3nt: TGTGCCAGCAGCCGCGCCGATGAGCAGTTCTTC
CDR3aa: CASSRADEQFF